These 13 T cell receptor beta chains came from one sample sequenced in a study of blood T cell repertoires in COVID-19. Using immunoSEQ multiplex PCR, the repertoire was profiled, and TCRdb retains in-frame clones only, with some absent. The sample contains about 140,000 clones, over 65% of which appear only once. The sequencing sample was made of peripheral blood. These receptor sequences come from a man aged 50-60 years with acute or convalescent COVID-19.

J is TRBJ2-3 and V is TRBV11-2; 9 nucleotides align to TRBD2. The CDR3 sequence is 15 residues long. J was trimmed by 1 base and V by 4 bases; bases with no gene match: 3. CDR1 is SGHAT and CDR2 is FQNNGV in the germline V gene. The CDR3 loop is CASSSVAGGTDTQYF. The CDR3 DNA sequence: TGTGCCAGCAGCTCGGTAGCGGGGGGCACAGATACGCAGTATTTT.

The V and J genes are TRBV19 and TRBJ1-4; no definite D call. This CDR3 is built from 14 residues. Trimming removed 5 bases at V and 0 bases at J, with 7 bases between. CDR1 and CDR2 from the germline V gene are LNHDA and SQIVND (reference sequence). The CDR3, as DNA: TGTGCCAGTAGTGAGCTAACAACTAATGAAAAACTGTTTTTT. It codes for CASSELTTNEKLFF.

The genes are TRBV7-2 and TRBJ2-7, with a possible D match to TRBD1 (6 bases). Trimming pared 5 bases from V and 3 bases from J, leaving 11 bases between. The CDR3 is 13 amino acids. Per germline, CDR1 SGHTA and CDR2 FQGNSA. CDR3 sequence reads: CASSIRDNYEQYF. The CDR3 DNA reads TGTGCCAGCAGCATCCGGGACAACTACGAGCAGTACTTC.

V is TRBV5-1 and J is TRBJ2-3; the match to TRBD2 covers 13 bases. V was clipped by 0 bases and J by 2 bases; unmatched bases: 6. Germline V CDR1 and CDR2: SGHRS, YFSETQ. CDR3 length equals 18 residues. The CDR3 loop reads CASSLVGTSGAFTDTQYF. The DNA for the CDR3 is TGCGCCAGCAGCTTGGTGGGGACTAGCGGGGCTTTCACAGATACGCAGTATTTT.

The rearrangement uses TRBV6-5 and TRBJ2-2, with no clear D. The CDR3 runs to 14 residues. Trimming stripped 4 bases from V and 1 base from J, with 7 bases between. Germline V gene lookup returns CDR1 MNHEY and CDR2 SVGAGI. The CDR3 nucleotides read TGTGCCAGCAGTTTCTCCAGGAACACCGGGGAGCTGTTTTTT. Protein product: CASSFSRNTGELFF.

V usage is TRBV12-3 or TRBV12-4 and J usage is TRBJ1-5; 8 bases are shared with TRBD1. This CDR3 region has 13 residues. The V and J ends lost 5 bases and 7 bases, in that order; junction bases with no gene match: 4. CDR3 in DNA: TGTGCCAGCAGTCCAGGGGGCGCCCAGCCCCAGCATTTT. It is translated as CASSPGGAQPQHF.

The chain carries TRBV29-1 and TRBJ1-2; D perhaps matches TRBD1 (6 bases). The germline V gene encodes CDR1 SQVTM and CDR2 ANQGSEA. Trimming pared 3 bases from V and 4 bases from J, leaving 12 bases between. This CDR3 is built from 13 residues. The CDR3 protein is CSVDFGTLYGYTF. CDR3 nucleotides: TGCAGCGTTGACTTTGGGACACTCTATGGCTACACCTTC.

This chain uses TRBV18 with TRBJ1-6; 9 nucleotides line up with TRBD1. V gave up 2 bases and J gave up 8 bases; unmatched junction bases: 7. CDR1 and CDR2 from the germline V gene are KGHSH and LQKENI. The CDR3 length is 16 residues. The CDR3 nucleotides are TGTGCCAGCTCACCAAGGGACAGGGTCAAGGATTCACCCCTCCACTTT. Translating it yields CASSPRDRVKDSPLHF.

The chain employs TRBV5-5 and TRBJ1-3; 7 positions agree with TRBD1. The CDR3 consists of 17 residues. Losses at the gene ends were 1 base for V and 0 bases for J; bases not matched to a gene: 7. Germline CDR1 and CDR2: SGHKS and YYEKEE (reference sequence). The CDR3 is CASSLLLGGHSGNTIYF. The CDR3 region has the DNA TGTGCCAGCAGCTTGTTACTAGGGGGCCACTCTGGAAACACCATATATTTT. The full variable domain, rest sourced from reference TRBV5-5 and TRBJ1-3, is DAGVTQSPTHLIKTRGQQVTLRCSPISGHKSVSWYQQVLGQGPQFIFQYYEKEERGRGNFPDRFSARQFPNYSSELNVNALLLGDSALYLCASSLLLGGHSGNTIYFGEGSWLTVV.

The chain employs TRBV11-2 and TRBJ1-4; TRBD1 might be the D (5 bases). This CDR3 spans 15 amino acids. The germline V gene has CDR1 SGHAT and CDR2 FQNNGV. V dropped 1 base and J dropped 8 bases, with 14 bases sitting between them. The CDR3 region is CASSLVRRQGEKLFF. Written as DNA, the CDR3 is TGTGCCAGCAGCTTAGTTCGGCGGCAGGGCGAAAAACTGTTTTTT.

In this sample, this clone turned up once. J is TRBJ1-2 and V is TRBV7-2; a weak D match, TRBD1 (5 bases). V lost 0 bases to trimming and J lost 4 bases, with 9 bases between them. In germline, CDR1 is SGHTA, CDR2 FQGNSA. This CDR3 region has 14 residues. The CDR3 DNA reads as TGTGCCAGCAGCTTAGCAGGGGTGGGCTATGGCTACACCTTC. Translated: CASSLAGVGYGYTF.

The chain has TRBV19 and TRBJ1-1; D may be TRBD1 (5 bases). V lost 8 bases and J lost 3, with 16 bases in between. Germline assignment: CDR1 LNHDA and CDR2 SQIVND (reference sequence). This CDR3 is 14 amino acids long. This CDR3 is CASQGAQGYTEAFF. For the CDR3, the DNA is TGTGCCAGTCAAGGGGCGCAGGGATACACTGAAGCTTTCTTT.

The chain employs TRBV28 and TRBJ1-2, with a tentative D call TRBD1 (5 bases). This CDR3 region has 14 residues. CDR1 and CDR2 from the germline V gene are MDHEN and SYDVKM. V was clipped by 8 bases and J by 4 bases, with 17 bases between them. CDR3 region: CASRGAGMGYGYTF. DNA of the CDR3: TGTGCCAGCCGTGGGGCAGGGATGGGCTATGGCTACACCTTC.